The clone carrying this TCR beta chain was recorded many times. The sample belongs to a study of early T cells in non-severe SARS-CoV-2 infection. Background on the study: Sequencing of bulk RNA from unsorted whole blood was done, without chain pairing.

The CDR3 is 11 amino acids. In germline, CDR1 is MNHEY, CDR2 SVGEGT. The V and J ends lost 6 bases and 13 bases respectively, with 13 bases between them. TCRdb itself ran the 5' RACE reads through MiXCR, one entry per CDR3 protein. The sample lists tens of thousands of distinct CDR3 sequences, 9% to 10% occurring once. The chain is built from TRBV6-2 or TRBV6-3 and TRBJ2-1, with D possibly being TRBD1 (6 bases). This TCR came from an adult who was a healthcare worker with PCR-confirmed SARS-CoV-2 infection or an uninfected control (not recorded which). This sample comprised whole blood, obtained at baseline. The CDR3 loop is CASRIGTSQFF. CDR3 nucleotide sequence: TGTGCCAGCAGAATCGGGACATCTCAGTTCTTC.